This is a list of T cell receptor beta chains from one sample in a study of shared clonotypes between healthy human individuals. Method: immunoSEQ multiplex PCR; TCRdb's copy keeps in-frame clones and lacks some. This repertoire shows roughly 2 million clones, about 95% found once; its top ten account for about 0.13%. The specimen was naive CD4+ T cells sorted from blood. The receptors originated from a man in his late teens or twenties in good health. Each CDR3 is given with its conserved first and last residue. Each record gives: D gene, V gene, clone size, J gene, CDR3 protein, CDR3 DNA. D genes are given only for firm matches. Clone size is shown for a subset of rows, as once, few, many or a class of expanded clone.

.	TRBV10-3	.	TRBJ1-2	CAISPQDYGYTF	TGTGCCATCAGCCCCCAGGACTATGGCTACACCTTC
TRBD1	TRBV6-1	.	TRBJ1-1	CASRTTGGSEAFF	TGTGCCAGCAGGACAACAGGGGGCTCCGAAGCTTTCTTT
.	TRBV28	.	TRBJ1-6	CASSFSGGSSPLHF	TGTGCCAGCAGTTTTTCCGGCGGGAGTTCACCCCTCCACTTT
TRBD1	TRBV28	.	TRBJ1-2	CASSVPDRARYYGYTF	TGTGCCAGCAGTGTGCCGGACAGGGCGAGGTACTATGGCTACACCTTC
.	TRBV5-4	.	TRBJ2-3	CASSSGLPSPDTQYF	TGTGCCAGCAGTTCGGGACTCCCCTCCCCAGATACGCAGTATTTT
TRBD1	TRBV29-1	.	TRBJ1-1	CSVEENRGTEAFF	TGCAGCGTTGAAGAGAACAGGGGCACTGAAGCTTTCTTT
.	TRBV28	.	TRBJ1-3	CASSSGGRGNTIYF	TGTGCCAGCAGTTCCGGGGGACGGGGAAACACCATATATTTT
TRBD2	TRBV9	.	TRBJ2-7	CASSDGTSIYEQYF	TGTGCCAGCAGTGACGGGACTAGTATTTACGAGCAGTACTTC
.	TRBV7-2	.	TRBJ2-5	CASSLSRQETQYF	TGTGCCAGCAGCTTATCCCGCCAAGAGACCCAGTACTTC
.	TRBV18	.	TRBJ2-7	CASSPPSRFYEQYF	TGTGCCAGCTCACCACCGTCGCGGTTCTACGAGCAGTACTTC
.	TRBV27	.	TRBJ2-5	CASSLSGETQYF	TGTGCCAGCAGTTTATCCGGTGAGACCCAGTACTTC
.	TRBV11-2	.	TRBJ2-3	CASRGRVSTDTQYF	TGTGCCTCGAGGGGGAGGGTCAGCACAGATACGCAGTATTTT
.	TRBV5-1	.	TRBJ2-7	CASSLTGTASYEQYF	TGCGCCAGCAGCTTGACAGGGACGGCATCCTACGAGCAGTACTTC
.	TRBV18	few	TRBJ2-1	CASSPLGGSGEQFF	TGTGCCAGCTCACCATTGGGGGGATCGGGTGAGCAGTTCTTC
.	TRBV10-3	.	TRBJ1-5	CAISESGVNQPQHF	TGTGCCATCAGTGAGTCCGGAGTCAATCAGCCCCAGCATTTT
TRBD1	TRBV6-6	.	TRBJ1-4	CASSYGQGNEKLFF	TGTGCCAGCAGTTACGGACAGGGCAATGAAAAACTGTTTTTT
.	TRBV19	once	TRBJ1-5	CASSRTGLNQPQHF	TGTGCCAGTAGTAGGACGGGCCTTAACCAGCCCCAGCATTTT
.	TRBV5-4	.	TRBJ2-7	CASSSPGPHLSYEQYF	TGTGCCAGCAGCTCGCCGGGACCGCATCTGTCCTACGAGCAGTACTTC
TRBD1	TRBV7-3	.	TRBJ2-1	CASSLTGTGVDEQFF	TGTGCCAGCAGCTTGACCGGGACAGGGGTTGATGAGCAGTTCTTC
.	TRBV7-2	.	TRBJ1-2	CASSSLAPNYGYTF	TGTGCCAGCAGCTCCCTTGCGCCTAACTATGGCTACACCTTC
.	TRBV5-6	.	TRBJ1-5	CASSWGGAGNQPQHF	TGTGCCAGCAGCTGGGGAGGGGCCGGAAATCAGCCCCAGCATTTT
.	TRBV30	few	TRBJ2-7	CAWDRDQTYEQYF	TGTGCCTGGGACCGGGACCAGACCTACGAGCAGTACTTC
.	TRBV5-1	.	TRBJ2-5	CASSLALGETQYF	TGCGCCAGCAGCTTGGCTCTAGGAGAGACCCAGTACTTC
.	TRBV18	.	TRBJ2-6	CASSESAGANVLTF	TGTGCCAGCTCAGAATCCGCTGGGGCCAACGTCCTGACTTTC
TRBD2	TRBV11-2	.	TRBJ2-3	CASSLGGGTDTQYF	TGTGCCAGCAGCTTGGGGGGGGGCACAGATACGCAGTATTTT
.	TRBV2	.	TRBJ2-7	CASSRTGSSYEQYF	TGTGCCAGCAGTCGGACTGGGAGCTCCTACGAGCAGTACTTC
.	TRBV7-2	.	TRBJ2-1	CASSLQWTANEQFF	TGTGCCAGCAGCTTACAATGGACAGCCAATGAGCAGTTCTTC
TRBD2	TRBV5-6	.	TRBJ2-7	CASSWGTSGTSYEQYF	TGTGCCAGCAGCTGGGGGACTAGCGGGACGTCTTACGAGCAGTACTTC
TRBD1	TRBV7-2	once	TRBJ2-2	CASSPQTGVGTGELFF	TGTGCCAGCAGCCCCCAGACAGGGGTGGGCACCGGGGAGCTGTTTTTT
.	TRBV7-2	.	TRBJ1-1	CASTPTLGSSSEAFF	TGTGCCAGCACCCCCACCCTGGGGTCCAGTTCTGAAGCTTTCTTT
.	TRBV6-5	.	TRBJ2-4	CASSPTGMGQNIQYF	TGTGCCAGCAGTCCGACCGGGATGGGGCAAAACATTCAGTACTTC
.	TRBV7-3	once	TRBJ2-2	CASSSSPYVRENTGELFF	TGTGCCAGCAGCTCAAGTCCCTACGTCAGAGAAAACACCGGGGAGCTGTTTTTT
.	TRBV4-3	.	TRBJ2-7	CASSQALDQPYEQYF	TGCGCCAGCAGCCAAGCACTGGACCAGCCCTACGAGCAGTACTTC
TRBD2	TRBV18	.	TRBJ2-5	CASSAMVAGVGETQYF	TGTGCCAGCTCAGCGATGGTAGCGGGAGTAGGAGAGACCCAGTACTTC
TRBD2	TRBV2	.	TRBJ2-5	CASGKEAGVAETQYF	TGTGCCAGCGGGAAAGAAGCGGGAGTAGCGGAGACCCAGTACTTC
TRBD1	TRBV5-1	.	TRBJ1-6	CASSPLEGAASPLHF	TGCGCCAGCAGCCCCCTAGAGGGGGCAGCATCACCCCTCCACTTT
TRBD1	TRBV5-4	once	TRBJ1-2	CASSVTGGASGYTF	TGTGCCAGCAGCGTAACAGGGGGCGCGAGTGGCTACACCTTC
.	TRBV6-5	.	TRBJ2-7	CASGRGLALYEQYF	TGTGCCAGCGGTCGGGGGCTAGCCCTCTACGAGCAGTACTTC
.	TRBV7-2	.	TRBJ2-1	CASSPPGYNEQFF	TGTGCCAGCAGCCCCCCGGGGTACAATGAGCAGTTCTTC
.	TRBV7-2	.	TRBJ2-5	CASSLALGAWETQYF	TGTGCCAGCAGCTTAGCGTTGGGGGCGTGGGAGACCCAGTACTTC
.	TRBV30	once	TRBJ2-5	CAWSRQLGAHQYF	TGTGCCTGGAGTCGACAGTTGGGGGCCCATCAGTACTTC
.	TRBV6-5	.	TRBJ2-2	CASRFNTGELFF	TGTGCCAGCAGATTCAACACCGGGGAGCTGTTTTTT
.	TRBV6-1	.	TRBJ1-5	CASSEGGQPQHF	TGTGCCAGCAGTGAGGGGGGACAGCCCCAGCATTTT
TRBD1	TRBV29-1	.	TRBJ1-1	CSVRGDRGLLNTEAFF	TGCAGCGTTCGCGGGGACAGGGGGCTCTTGAACACTGAAGCTTTCTTT
TRBD1	TRBV6-6	.	TRBJ1-5	CASSYMGQGIGQPQHF	TGTGCCAGCAGTTACATGGGACAGGGGATTGGGCAGCCCCAGCATTTT
.	TRBV7-2	.	TRBJ2-1	CASSLLSSQSRSNEQFF	TGTGCCAGCAGCTTATTGTCTAGCCAATCGAGATCCAATGAGCAGTTCTTC
TRBD1	TRBV28	.	TRBJ1-4	CASGFMTGVEKLFF	TGTGCCAGCGGATTTATGACAGGGGTCGAAAAACTGTTTTTT
.	TRBV5-8	few	TRBJ1-4	CASSSGVGGNEKLFF	TGTGCCAGCAGCTCCGGGGTTGGGGGAAATGAAAAACTGTTTTTT
.	TRBV5-5	.	TRBJ1-2	CASSPNWARANYGYTF	TGTGCCAGCAGCCCCAACTGGGCCAGGGCCAACTATGGCTACACCTTC
TRBD1	TRBV25-1	.	TRBJ2-1	CASSKTGISSYNEQFF	TGTGCCAGCAGTAAGACAGGGATTAGCTCCTACAATGAGCAGTTCTTC
TRBD1	TRBV6-5	once	TRBJ1-5	CASRPTGASNQPQHF	TGTGCCAGCAGACCGACAGGGGCTAGCAATCAGCCCCAGCATTTT
.	TRBV10-3	.	TRBJ2-7	CAIRVGSGETYEQYF	TGTGCCATCAGAGTGGGGAGCGGAGAGACCTACGAGCAGTACTTC
TRBD1	TRBV5-5	.	TRBJ2-7	CASSTGVTGGNEQYF	TGTGCCAGCAGCACAGGCGTGACAGGGGGCAACGAGCAGTACTTC